Given below is one TCR beta chain in context. Germline V gene lookup returns CDR1 SGHVS and CDR2 FNYEAQ. Germline trimming cut 0 bases from V and 5 bases from J; bases unmatched to any gene: 3. The length of the CDR3 is 14 residues. From the RT-PCR reads, TCRdb called clonotypes with MiXCR, one entry per CDR3 protein. The table shows fewer than 800,000 distinct CDR3 sequences, with 13% to 15% occurring only once. This clonotype was obtained from a female donor in good health, serving as a healthy control. The material sequenced was memory CD4+ T cells from blood. The J gene is TRBJ2-5, the V gene TRBV7-6, with 7 bases identical to TRBD2. CDR3 coding DNA: TGTGCCAGCAGCTTAGCGCACGGGAGGGAGACCCAGTACTTC. It encodes CASSLAHGRETQYF.